This entry is about one T cell receptor beta chain. The sample belongs to a study of cytomegalovirus exposure and HLA in healthy donors. Here immunoSEQ multiplex PCR was the method, and the copy in TCRdb shows in-frame clones only, minus some. The data hold 150,000 to 200,000 clones, with around 84% observed a single time. V lost 0 bases and J 10 bases, leaving 14 bases between the germline ends. The CDR3 is 15 residues long. Germline V gene data show CDR1 as SGHRS and CDR2 as YFSETQ. This chain connects TRBV5-1 to TRBJ1-6; TRBD1 might be the D (5 bases). The receptor's source is a man aged 18 to 30 in good health and CMV-seropositive. The sample taken for sequencing was PBMCs. The CDR3 protein is CASSLDGGIESPLHF. The CDR3 DNA reads as TGCGCCAGCAGCTTGGACGGGGGAATCGAATCACCCCTCCACTTT.